This TCR beta chain was documented in a study of blood T cell repertoires in COVID-19. Study in general: There were acute and convalescent COVID-19 samples, and they came from the United States, Italy and Spain.

This clone was counted only a few times. Germline V gene lookup returns CDR1 SGHTA and CDR2 FQGNSA. Germline trimming cut 5 bases from V and 0 bases from J; bases unmatched to any gene: 3. This CDR3 spans 14 amino acids. The repertoire was sequenced with immunoSEQ multiplex PCR; TCRdb's copy has only in-frame clones and lacks some. Of more than 300,000 clones in the sample, around 82% were seen once. This receptor was identified in a woman between 45 and 65 years old with acute or convalescent COVID-19. The sequencing sample was made of peripheral blood. The chain uses TRBV7-2 and TRBJ1-2; 7 bases match TRBD1. CDR3 bases: TGTGCCAGCAGCCCCGGGACAGCTAACTATGGCTACACCTTC. Translated, it gives CASSPGTANYGYTF.